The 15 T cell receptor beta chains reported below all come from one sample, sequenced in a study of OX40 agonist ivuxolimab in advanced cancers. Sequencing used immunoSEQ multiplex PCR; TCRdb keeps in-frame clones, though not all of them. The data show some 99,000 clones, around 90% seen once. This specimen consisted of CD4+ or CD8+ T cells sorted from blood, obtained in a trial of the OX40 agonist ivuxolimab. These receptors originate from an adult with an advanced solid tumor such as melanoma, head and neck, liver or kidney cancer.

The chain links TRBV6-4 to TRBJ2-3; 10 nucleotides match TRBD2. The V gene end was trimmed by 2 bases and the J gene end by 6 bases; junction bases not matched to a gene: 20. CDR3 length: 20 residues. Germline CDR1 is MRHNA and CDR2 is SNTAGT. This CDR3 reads CASSDVSTIRAGGAGDTQYF. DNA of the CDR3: TGTGCCAGCAGTGACGTATCCACGATAAGAGCGGGAGGGGCGGGGGATACGCAGTATTTT.

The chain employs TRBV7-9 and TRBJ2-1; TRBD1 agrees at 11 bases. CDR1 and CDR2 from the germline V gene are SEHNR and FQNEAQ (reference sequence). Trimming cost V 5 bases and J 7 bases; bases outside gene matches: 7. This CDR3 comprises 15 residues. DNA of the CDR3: TGTGCCAGCAGCCGGGGACAGGGGGACGTTAATGAGCAGTTCTTC. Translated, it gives CASSRGQGDVNEQFF. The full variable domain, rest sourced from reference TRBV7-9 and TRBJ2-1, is DTGVSQNPRHKITKRGQNVTFRCDPISEHNRLYWYRQTLGQGPEFLTYFQNEAQLEKSRLLSDRFSAERPKGSFSTLEIQRTEQGDSAMYLCASSRGQGDVNEQFFGPGTRLTVL.

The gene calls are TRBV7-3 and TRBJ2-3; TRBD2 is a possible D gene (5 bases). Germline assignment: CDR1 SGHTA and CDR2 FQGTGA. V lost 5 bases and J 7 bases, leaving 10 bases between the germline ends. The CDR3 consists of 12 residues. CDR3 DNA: TGTGCCAGCAGCGCCCCGGGGAATACGCAGTATTTT. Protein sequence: CASSAPGNTQYF.

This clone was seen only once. The CDR3 sequence: CAWSVQWADSPLHF. The DNA for the CDR3 is TGTGCCTGGAGTGTACAATGGGCTGATTCACCCCTCCACTTT. The V and J genes are TRBV30 and TRBJ1-6; D unclear. The CDR3 extends over 14 amino acids. Germline CDR1 is GTSNPN and CDR2 is SVGIG (reference sequence). V was clipped by 0 bases and J by 8 bases, with 11 bases between them.

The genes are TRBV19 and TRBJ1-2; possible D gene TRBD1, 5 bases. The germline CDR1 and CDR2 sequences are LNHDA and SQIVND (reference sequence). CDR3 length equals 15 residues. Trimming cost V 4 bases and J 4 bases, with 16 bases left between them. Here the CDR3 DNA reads TGTGCCAGTAGTACATCCGGGACGTCGCTCTATGGCTACACCTTC. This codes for CASSTSGTSLYGYTF. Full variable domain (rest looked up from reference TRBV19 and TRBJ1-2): DGGITQSPKYLFRKEGQNVTLSCEQNLNHDAMYWYRQDPGQGLRLIYYSQIVNDFQKGDIAEGYSVSREKKESFPLTVTSAQKNPTAFYLCASSTSGTSLYGYTFGSGTRLTVV.

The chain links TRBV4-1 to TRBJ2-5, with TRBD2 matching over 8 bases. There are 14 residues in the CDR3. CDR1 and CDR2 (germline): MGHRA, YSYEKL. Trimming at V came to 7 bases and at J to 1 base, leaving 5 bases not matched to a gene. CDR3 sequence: CASTLSGAQETQYF. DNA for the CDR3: TGCGCCAGCACCCTTAGCGGGGCCCAAGAGACCCAGTACTTC.

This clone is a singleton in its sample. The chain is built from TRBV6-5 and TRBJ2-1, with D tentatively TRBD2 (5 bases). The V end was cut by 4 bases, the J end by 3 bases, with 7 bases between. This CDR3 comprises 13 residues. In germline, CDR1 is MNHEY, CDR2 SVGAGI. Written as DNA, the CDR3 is TGTGCCAGCAGTTCCGGGATCTACAATGAGCAGTTCTTC. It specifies CASSSGIYNEQFF.

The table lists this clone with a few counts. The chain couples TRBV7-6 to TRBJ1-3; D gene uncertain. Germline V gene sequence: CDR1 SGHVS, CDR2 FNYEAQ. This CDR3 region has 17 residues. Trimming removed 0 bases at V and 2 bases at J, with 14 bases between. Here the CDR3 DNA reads TGTGCCAGCAGCTTAGCTATGTGGCAGGAGGCTGGAAACACCATATATTTT. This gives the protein CASSLAMWQEAGNTIYF.

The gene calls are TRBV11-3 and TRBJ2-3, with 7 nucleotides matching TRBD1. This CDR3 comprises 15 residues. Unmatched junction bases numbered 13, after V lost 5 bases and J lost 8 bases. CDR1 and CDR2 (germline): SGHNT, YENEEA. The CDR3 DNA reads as TGTGCCAGCAGCCCCCTGGCCAGGGGGTGGGGTACGCAGTATTTT. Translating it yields CASSPLARGWGTQYF.

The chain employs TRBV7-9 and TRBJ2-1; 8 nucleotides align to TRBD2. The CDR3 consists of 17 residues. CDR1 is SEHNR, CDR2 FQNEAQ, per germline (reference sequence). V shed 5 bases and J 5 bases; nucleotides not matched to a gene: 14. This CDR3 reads CASSPPIRTSKNNEQFF. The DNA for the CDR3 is TGTGCCAGCAGCCCTCCTATACGGACTAGCAAGAACAATGAGCAGTTCTTC.

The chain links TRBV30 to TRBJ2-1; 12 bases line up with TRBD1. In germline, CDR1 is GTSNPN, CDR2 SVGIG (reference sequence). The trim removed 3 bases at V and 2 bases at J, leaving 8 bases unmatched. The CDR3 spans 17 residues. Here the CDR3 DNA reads TGTGCCTGGAGCCGGGACAGGGGGCGGATTACCTACAATGAGCAGTTCTTC. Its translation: CAWSRDRGRITYNEQFF.

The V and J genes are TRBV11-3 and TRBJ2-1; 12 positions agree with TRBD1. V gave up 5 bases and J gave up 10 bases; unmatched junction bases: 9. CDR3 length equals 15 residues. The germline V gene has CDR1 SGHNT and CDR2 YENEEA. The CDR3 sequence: CASSPGTGGFGEQFF. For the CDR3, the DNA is TGTGCCAGCAGCCCCGGGACAGGGGGCTTTGGGGAGCAGTTCTTC. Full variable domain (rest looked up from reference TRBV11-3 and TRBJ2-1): EAGVVQSPRYKIIEKKQPVAFWCNPISGHNTLYWYLQNLGQGPELLIRYENEEAVDDSQLPKDRFSAERLKGVDSTLKIQPAELGDSAVYLCASSPGTGGFGEQFFGPGTRLTVL.

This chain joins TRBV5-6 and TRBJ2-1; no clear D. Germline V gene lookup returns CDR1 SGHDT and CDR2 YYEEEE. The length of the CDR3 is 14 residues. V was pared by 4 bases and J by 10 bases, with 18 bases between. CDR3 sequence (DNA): TGTGCCAGCAGCCTTGATGAAATAGGGAACGAGCAGTTCTTC. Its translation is CASSLDEIGNEQFF.

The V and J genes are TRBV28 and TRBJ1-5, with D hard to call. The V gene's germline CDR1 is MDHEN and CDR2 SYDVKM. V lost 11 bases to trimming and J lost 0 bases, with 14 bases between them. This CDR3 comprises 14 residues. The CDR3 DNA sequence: TGTGCCCCCCAGTCGGTGGTTAGCAATCAGCCCCAGCATTTT. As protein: CAPQSVVSNQPQHF.

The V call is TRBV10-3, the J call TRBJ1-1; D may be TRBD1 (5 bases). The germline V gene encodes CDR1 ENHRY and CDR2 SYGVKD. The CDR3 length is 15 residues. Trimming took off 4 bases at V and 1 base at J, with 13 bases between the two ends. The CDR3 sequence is CAISGGLRGNTEAFF. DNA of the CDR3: TGTGCCATCAGTGGGGGACTGAGGGGGAACACTGAAGCTTTCTTT.